This T cell receptor beta chain was obtained from a study of CD8+ T cells in alopecia areata. Study conclusions and caveats: Treatment with tofacitinib significantly lowered scalp clonality and reduced expanded CD8+ clones among the top 100.

Sample treatment: oral pan-JAK inhibitor, 5-10 mg twice daily. Lesional scalp punch biopsies and peripheral blood came from alopecia areata patients. The sample holds a few counts of this clone. Its antigen is undetermined. The CDR3 is 13 amino acids. Deletions cut 4 bases from V and 3 bases from J, with 9 bases between. Extracted RNA was reverse transcribed, and the resulting cDNA served as sequencing template. Method: immunoSEQ multiplex PCR; TCRdb's copy keeps in-frame clones and lacks some. The data show around 120,000 clones, roughly 63% seen once. This receptor was identified in a human donor with alopecia areata. V usage is TRBV23-1 and J usage is TRBJ1-2; D remains ambiguous. TRBV23-1 is assigned to the ORF class and has an uncertain function. The specimen was CD8+ T cells sorted from blood, collected at week 4, from a patient treated with tofacitinib. The CDR3 coding sequence is TGCGCCAGCAGTCCATACAGCTACTATGGCTACACCTTC. Translation gives CASSPYSYYGYTF.